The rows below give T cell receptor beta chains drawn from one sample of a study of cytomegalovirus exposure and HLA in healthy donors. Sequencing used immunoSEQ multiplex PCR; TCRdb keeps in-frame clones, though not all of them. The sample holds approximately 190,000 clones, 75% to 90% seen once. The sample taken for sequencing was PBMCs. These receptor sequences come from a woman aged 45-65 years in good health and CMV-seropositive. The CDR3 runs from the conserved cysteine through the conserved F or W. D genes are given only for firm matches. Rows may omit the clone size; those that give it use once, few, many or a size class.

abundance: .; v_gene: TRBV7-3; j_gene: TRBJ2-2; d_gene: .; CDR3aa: CASSADRYTGELFF; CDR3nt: TGTGCCAGCAGCGCCGACAGATACACCGGGGAGCTGTTTTTT
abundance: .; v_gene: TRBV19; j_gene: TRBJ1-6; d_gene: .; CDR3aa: CASRTEGRTPLHF; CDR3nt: TGTGCCAGTAGGACCGAGGGCAGAACACCCCTCCACTTT
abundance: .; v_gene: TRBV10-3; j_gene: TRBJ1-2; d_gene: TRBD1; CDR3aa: CAISLSGTGEGYGYTF; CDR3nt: TGTGCCATCAGTCTCTCCGGGACAGGGGAGGGCTATGGCTACACCTTC
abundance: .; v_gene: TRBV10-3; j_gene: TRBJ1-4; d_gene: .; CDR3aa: CAISRATNEKLFF; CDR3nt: TGTGCCATCAGTCGCGCAACTAATGAAAAACTGTTTTTT
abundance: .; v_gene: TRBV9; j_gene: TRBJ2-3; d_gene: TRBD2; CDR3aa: CASSVPLPTSSTDTQYF; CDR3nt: TGTGCCAGCAGCGTACCCCTCCCGACTAGCAGCACAGATACGCAGTATTTT
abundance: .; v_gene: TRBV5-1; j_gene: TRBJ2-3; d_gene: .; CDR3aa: CASSFRSSTDTQYF; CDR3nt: TGCGCCAGCAGCTTCAGGTCTAGCACAGATACGCAGTATTTT
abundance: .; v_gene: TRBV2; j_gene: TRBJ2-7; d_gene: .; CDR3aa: CASTGGRSYEQYF; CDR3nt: TGTGCCAGCACGGGGGGCAGAAGCTACGAGCAGTACTTC
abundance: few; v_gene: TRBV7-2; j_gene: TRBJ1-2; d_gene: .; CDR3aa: CASSFGGGGYTF; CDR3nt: TGTGCCAGCAGCTTCGGGGGGGGAGGCTACACCTTC
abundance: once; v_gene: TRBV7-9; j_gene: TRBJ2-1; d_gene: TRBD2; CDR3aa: CASSPGGHNEQFF; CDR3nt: TGTGCCAGCAGTCCGGGAGGCCACAATGAGCAGTTCTTC
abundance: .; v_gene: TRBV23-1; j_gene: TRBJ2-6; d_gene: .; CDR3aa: CASSQFRVLSSGANVLTF; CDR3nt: TGCGCCAGCAGTCAATTCCGCGTTTTAAGCTCTGGGGCCAACGTCCTGACTTTC
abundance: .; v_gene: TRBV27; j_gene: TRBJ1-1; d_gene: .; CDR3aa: CASSRGLINTEAFF; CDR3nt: TGTGCCAGCAGTAGGGGACTGATAAACACTGAAGCTTTCTTT
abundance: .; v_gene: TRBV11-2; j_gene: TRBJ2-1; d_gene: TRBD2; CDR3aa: CASSFQLAGAYNEQFF; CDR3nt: TGTGCCAGCAGCTTCCAACTAGCGGGGGCCTACAATGAGCAGTTCTTC
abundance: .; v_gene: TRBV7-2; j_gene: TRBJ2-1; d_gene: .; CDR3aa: CASSAQRVSEQFF; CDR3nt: TGTGCCAGCAGCGCCCAGAGGGTTTCTGAGCAGTTCTTC
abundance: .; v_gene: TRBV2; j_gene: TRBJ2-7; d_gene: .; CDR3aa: CASSRLTEYEQYF; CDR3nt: TGTGCCAGCAGCCGCTTAACAGAATACGAGCAGTACTTC
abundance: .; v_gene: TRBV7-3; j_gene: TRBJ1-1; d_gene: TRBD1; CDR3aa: CASSLTGTVMNTEAFF; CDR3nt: TGTGCCAGCAGCTTAACCGGGACAGTCATGAACACTGAAGCTTTCTTT
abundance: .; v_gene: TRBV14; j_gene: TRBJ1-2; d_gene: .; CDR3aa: CASSQQQGNYGYTF; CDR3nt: TGTGCCAGCAGCCAACAACAGGGAAACTATGGCTACACCTTC
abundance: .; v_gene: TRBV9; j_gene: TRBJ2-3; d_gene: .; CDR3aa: CASSNQGRILTDTQYF; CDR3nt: TGTGCCAGCAGCAACCAGGGAAGGATCTTAACAGATACGCAGTATTTT
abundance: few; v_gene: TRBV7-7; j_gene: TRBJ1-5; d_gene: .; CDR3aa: CAMGTPYLYSNQPQHF; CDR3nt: TGTGCGATGGGGACACCATACCTTTATAGCAATCAGCCCCAGCATTTT
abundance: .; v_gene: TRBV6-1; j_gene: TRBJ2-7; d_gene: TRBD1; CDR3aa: CASSGGQVYEQYF; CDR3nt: TGTGCCAGCAGTGGGGGACAGGTTTACGAGCAGTACTTC
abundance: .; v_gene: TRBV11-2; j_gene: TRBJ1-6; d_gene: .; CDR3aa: CASSLEGSPFSPLHF; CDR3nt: TGTGCCAGCAGCTTAGAGGGCAGCCCGTTTTCACCCCTCCACTTT
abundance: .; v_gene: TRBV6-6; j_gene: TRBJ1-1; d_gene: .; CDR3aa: CASSYPQMTEAFF; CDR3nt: TGTGCCAGCAGTTATCCGCAGATGACTGAAGCTTTCTTT
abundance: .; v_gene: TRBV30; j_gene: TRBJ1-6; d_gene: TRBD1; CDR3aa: CASSGSRGQGSPLHF; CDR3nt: TGTGCCTCGAGCGGATCCAGGGGGCAGGGCTCACCCCTCCACTTT
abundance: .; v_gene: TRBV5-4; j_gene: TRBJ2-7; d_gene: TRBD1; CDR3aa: CASSFSSGQGEYF; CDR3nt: TGTGCCAGCAGCTTTAGTTCTGGACAGGGGGAATACTTC
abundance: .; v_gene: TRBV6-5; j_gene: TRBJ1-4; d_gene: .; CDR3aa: CASRTGDITEKLFF; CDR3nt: TGTGCCAGCAGAACCGGGGACATCACTGAAAAACTGTTTTTT
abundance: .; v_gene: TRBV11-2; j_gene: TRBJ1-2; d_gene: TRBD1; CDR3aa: CASSLGDSFYGYTF; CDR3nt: TGTGCCAGCAGCTTAGGGGACAGCTTCTATGGCTACACCTTC
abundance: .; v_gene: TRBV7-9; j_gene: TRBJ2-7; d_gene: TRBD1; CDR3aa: CASSGGGQGSYEQYF; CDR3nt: TGTGCCAGCAGCGGGGGAGGACAGGGATCCTACGAGCAGTACTTC
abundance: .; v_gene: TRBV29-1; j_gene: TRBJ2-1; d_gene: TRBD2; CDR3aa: CTSTSGSYNEQFF; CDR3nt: TGCACCTCTACTAGCGGCTCCTACAATGAGCAGTTCTTC
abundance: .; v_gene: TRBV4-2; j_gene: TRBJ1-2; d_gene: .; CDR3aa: CASSLLGEGLAGYTF; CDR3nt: TGTGCCAGCAGCCTCCTCGGGGAGGGTTTGGCTGGCTACACCTTC
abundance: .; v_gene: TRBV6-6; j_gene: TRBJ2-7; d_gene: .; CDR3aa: CASSYLDSAYEQYF; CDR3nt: TGTGCCAGCAGTTACCTGGACAGCGCCTACGAGCAGTACTTC
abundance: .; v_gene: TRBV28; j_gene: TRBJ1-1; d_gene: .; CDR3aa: CASSLGTFTEAFF; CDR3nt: TGTGCCAGCAGTCTAGGAACTTTCACTGAAGCTTTCTTT
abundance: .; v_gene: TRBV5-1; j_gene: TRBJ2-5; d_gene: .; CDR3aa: CASSFRPTGGEETQYF; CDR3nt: TGCGCCAGCAGCTTCAGGCCTACAGGGGGGGAAGAGACCCAGTACTTC
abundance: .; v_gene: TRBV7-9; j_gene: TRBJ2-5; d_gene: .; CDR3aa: CSSSPNIGGETQYF; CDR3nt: TGTTCCAGCAGCCCCAACATTGGGGGGGAGACCCAGTACTTC
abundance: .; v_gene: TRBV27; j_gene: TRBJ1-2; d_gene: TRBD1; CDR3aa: CASSYRGFSGYTF; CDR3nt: TGTGCCAGCAGTTACAGGGGTTTCTCTGGCTACACCTTC
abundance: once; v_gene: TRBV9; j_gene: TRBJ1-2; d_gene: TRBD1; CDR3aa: CASSDHPRGDDGYTF; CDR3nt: TGTGCCAGCAGCGACCATCCCAGGGGGGACGATGGCTACACCTTC
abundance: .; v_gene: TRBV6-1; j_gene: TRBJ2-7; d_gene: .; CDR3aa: CASSEPLYEQYF; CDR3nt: TGTGCCAGCAGTGAGCCCCTTTACGAGCAGTACTTC
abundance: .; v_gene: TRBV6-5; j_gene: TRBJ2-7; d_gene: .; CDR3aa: CASSSGGFYEQYF; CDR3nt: TGTGCCAGCAGTTCAGGAGGGTTTTACGAGCAGTACTTC
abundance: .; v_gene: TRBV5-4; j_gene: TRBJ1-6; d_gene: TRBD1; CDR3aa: CASSQEGAGGNNSPLHF; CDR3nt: TGTGCCAGCAGCCAAGAGGGGGCAGGGGGCAATAATTCACCCCTCCACTTT
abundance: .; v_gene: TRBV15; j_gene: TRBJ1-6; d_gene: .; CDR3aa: CATSRVQVSPLHF; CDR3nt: TGTGCCACCAGCAGAGTACAGGTTTCACCCCTCCACTTT
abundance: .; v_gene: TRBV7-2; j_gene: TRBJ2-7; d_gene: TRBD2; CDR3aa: CASSWSSGGNGEQYF; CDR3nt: TGTGCCAGCAGCTGGTCGAGCGGGGGGAACGGCGAGCAGTACTTC
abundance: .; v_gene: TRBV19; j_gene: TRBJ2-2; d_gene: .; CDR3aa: CASSKTPGGLGAGGELFF; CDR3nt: TGTGCCAGTAGTAAAACCCCCGGAGGGCTCGGCGCAGGGGGGGAGCTGTTTTTT
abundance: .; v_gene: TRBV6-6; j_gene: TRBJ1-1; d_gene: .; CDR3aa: CASSREHEAFF; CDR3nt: TGTGCCAGCAGTAGAGAGCATGAAGCTTTCTTT
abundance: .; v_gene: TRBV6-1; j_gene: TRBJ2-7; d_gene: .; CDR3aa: CASRESGVHEQYF; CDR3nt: TGTGCCAGCAGGGAATCAGGGGTCCACGAGCAGTACTTC
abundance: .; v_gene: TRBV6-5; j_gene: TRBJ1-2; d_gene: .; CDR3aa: CASSDDSQGGYTF; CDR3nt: TGTGCCAGCAGTGACGACAGCCAGGGTGGCTACACCTTC
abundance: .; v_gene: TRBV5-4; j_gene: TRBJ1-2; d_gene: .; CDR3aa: CASSQRGVYGYTF; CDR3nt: TGTGCCAGCAGCCAACGGGGGGTCTATGGCTACACCTTC
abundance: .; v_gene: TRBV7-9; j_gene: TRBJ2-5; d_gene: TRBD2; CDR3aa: CASSMSGVLPETQYF; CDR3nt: TGTGCCAGCAGCATGAGCGGGGTACTCCCAGAGACCCAGTACTTC
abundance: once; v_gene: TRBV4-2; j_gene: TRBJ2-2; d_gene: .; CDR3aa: CASSLGARLLNTGELFF; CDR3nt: TGTGCCAGCAGCCTAGGGGCGAGGCTTTTGAACACCGGGGAGCTGTTTTTT
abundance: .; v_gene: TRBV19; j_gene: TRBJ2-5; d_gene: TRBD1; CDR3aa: CASSSGQVETQYF; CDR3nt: TGTGCCAGTAGCTCCGGACAGGTAGAGACCCAGTACTTC
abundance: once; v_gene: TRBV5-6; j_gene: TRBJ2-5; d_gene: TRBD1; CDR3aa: CASSRGRQGAKETQYF; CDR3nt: TGTGCCAGCAGCCGGGGGAGACAGGGGGCAAAAGAGACCCAGTACTTC
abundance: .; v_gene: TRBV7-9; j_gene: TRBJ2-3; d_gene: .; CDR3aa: CASSLQGTDTQYF; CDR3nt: TGTGCCAGCAGCTTACAGGGCACAGATACGCAGTATTTT
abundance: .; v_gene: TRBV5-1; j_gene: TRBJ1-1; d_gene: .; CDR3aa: CASSTTTGNTEAFF; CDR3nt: TGCGCCAGCAGCACCACGACAGGGAACACTGAAGCTTTCTTT
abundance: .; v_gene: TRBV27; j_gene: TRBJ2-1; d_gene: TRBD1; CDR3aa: CASSVRDRGTVSYNEQFF; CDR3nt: TGTGCCAGCAGTGTCCGGGACAGGGGGACAGTGTCCTACAATGAGCAGTTCTTC
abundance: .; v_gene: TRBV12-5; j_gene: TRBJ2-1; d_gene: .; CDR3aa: CASGHYNEQFF; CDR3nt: TGTGCTAGTGGTCACTACAATGAGCAGTTCTTC